These T cell receptor beta chains were read from a single sample in a study of blood T cells in healthy people across ages. TCRdb redid the calling of the 5' RACE reads with MiXCR, one entry per CDR3 protein. The table includes over a million distinct CDR3 sequences, roughly 24% detected once. A further study also used this sample, focusing on T cells of mothers and their children.

Sequencing was performed on blood. Receptor source: a girl aged 2 to 9 in good health. Both conserved end residues are part of each CDR3. The D gene is left open where the match is weak. Clone size is given for some rows only: seen once, a few or many times, or a class if the clone is expanded.

clone_size	j_call	d_call	v_call	cdr3_nt	cdr3_aa
many	TRBJ2-3	TRBD2	TRBV28	TGTGCCAGCAGTTTCCTAGCGGGTAGCACAGATACGCAGTATTTT	CASSFLAGSTDTQYF
-	TRBJ1-3	-	TRBV9	TGTGCCAGCAGCGTGGATGGTTTCCCGGGAGGCATGGCTGGAAACACCATATATTTT	CASSVDGFPGGMAGNTIYF
many	TRBJ2-1	-	TRBV27	TGTGCCAGCAGCTTTGATAGCTCCTACAATGAGCAGTTCTTC	CASSFDSSYNEQFF
-	TRBJ2-1	TRBD2	TRBV7-2	TGTGCCAGCACCGAGACCGGGCGGGGGGGCTACAATGAGCAGTTCTTC	CASTETGRGGYNEQFF
few	TRBJ1-5	-	TRBV28	TGTGCCAGCACCTCTGGGAATCAGCCCCAGCATTTT	CASTSGNQPQHF
-	TRBJ1-6	TRBD1	TRBV28	TGTACCAGCAGGCGACAGGGCGATTCACCCCTCCACTTT	CTSRRQGDSPLHF
few	TRBJ2-1	-	TRBV21-1	TGTGCCAGCCGAGAAAGGACAGGGGGTGGCCATGAGCAGTTCTTC	CASRERTGGGHEQFF
few	TRBJ2-7	-	TRBV6-6	TGTGCCAGCAGTTACAGTTTGGCAACCTACGAGCAGTACTTC	CASSYSLATYEQYF
-	TRBJ2-7	-	TRBV5-4	TGTGCCAGCAGCTTCGAGCGGCAGAACGAGCAGTACTTC	CASSFERQNEQYF
-	TRBJ1-2	TRBD1	TRBV7-2	TGTGCCAGCAGCTTAGAAGGTTCGGCAGGGGGTGGCTACACCTTC	CASSLEGSAGGGYTF
-	TRBJ2-3	-	TRBV10-3	TGTGCCATCAGTGCCGGGGTCATCGTGGGGACAGATACGCAGTATTTT	CAISAGVIVGTDTQYF
once	TRBJ2-1	-	TRBV3-1	TGTGCCAGCAGCCATGACCTAGATCCCAATGAGCAGTTCTTC	CASSHDLDPNEQFF
many	TRBJ2-1	-	TRBV12-3/TRBV12-4	TGTGCCAGCACCCGGGACTTCTCCTACAATGAGCAGTTCTTC	CASTRDFSYNEQFF
-	TRBJ2-1	TRBD2	TRBV7-3	TGTGCCAGCAGCTTATTAGCGGGAGGGGATGAGCAGTTCTTC	CASSLLAGGDEQFF
few	TRBJ2-7	-	TRBV28	TGTGCCAGCAGTTTGACAGGCCTAAATTCCTACGAGCAGTACTTC	CASSLTGLNSYEQYF
-	TRBJ1-2	-	TRBV29-1	TGCAGCGTTGGCGCAGGGGCGGAAGGCTACACCTTC	CSVGAGAEGYTF
-	TRBJ1-2	TRBD1	TRBV10-3	TGTGCCATCAGTACGACAGGGTGGCTAGCTAACTATGGCTACACCTTC	CAISTTGWLANYGYTF
-	TRBJ1-5	-	TRBV6-5	TGTGCCAGCGGGCGGGGGGCGAACCAGCATTTT	CASGRGANQHF
-	TRBJ2-1	-	TRBV3-1	TGTGCCAGCAACAAGTTCGGTGGGGCGAATGAGCAGTTCTTC	CASNKFGGANEQFF
-	TRBJ2-1	TRBD1	TRBV6-2/TRBV6-3	TGTGCCAGCAGCTCGACAGGGCTCACCTACAATGAGCAGTTCTTC	CASSSTGLTYNEQFF
few	TRBJ2-3	TRBD2	TRBV5-1	TGCGCCAGCAGCCACCCCCGCAGCGGGATAACAGATACGCAGTATTTT	CASSHPRSGITDTQYF
-	TRBJ2-5	TRBD1	TRBV18	TGTGCCAGCTCGCCGATGACAGGGGGATATTCAGAGACCCAGTACTTC	CASSPMTGGYSETQYF
few	TRBJ2-5	TRBD1	TRBV10-3	TGTGCCATCAGTCCCGGACAGGACCAAGAGACCCAGTACTTC	CAISPGQDQETQYF
-	TRBJ2-3	TRBD2	TRBV7-2	TGTGCCAGCAGCTTAGCGCTAGCGGGGACCCTTCATACGCAGTATTTT	CASSLALAGTLHTQYF
few	TRBJ1-6	-	TRBV4-2	TGTGCCAGCAGCCAAGGGCCCAATGACAGGAGCATCAGGAGCTCCTATAATTCACCCCTCCACTTT	CASSQGPNDRSIRSSYNSPLHF
-	TRBJ2-6	TRBD1	TRBV5-5	TGTGCCAGCAGCTTGGTTTGGACAGGGGTCTCCGGGGCCAACGTCCTGACTTTC	CASSLVWTGVSGANVLTF
few	TRBJ2-1	-	TRBV4-1	TGCGCCAGCAGCCAAGGGTGGGGGGAGTACAATGAGCAGTTCTTC	CASSQGWGEYNEQFF
few	TRBJ2-5	TRBD2	TRBV12-5	TGTGCTAGTGGTTTGACTAGCGGGGGCTTTCCGGAGACCCAGTACTTC	CASGLTSGGFPETQYF
few	TRBJ2-3	TRBD1	TRBV5-6	TGTGCCAGCAGCCCCTGGACAGGACCATCCACAGATACGCAGTATTTT	CASSPWTGPSTDTQYF
-	TRBJ1-2	-	TRBV20-1	TGCAGTGCTACCCCGACCGGCTACACCTTC	CSATPTGYTF
once	TRBJ1-4	-	TRBV20-1	TGCAGTGCTAGAGATCCCTGGGGCAGAGGTGAAAAACTGTTTTTT	CSARDPWGRGEKLFF
-	TRBJ1-1	-	TRBV3-1	TGTGCCAGCAGGGAGGCGAACACTGAAGCTTTCTTT	CASREANTEAFF
once	TRBJ1-5	-	TRBV10-3	TGTGCCATCGGGAGGGAACCTAGCAATCAGCCCCAGCATTTT	CAIGREPSNQPQHF
-	TRBJ2-5	-	TRBV6-6	TGTGCCAGCAGTTCGGAGGGGGGTAAGACCCAGTACTTC	CASSSEGGKTQYF
-	TRBJ1-5	-	TRBV5-1	TGCGCCAGCAGCTTGGGGACAGCCAACAATCAGCCCCAGCATTTT	CASSLGTANNQPQHF
few	TRBJ2-7	TRBD2	TRBV7-2	TGTGCCAGCAGCTTCACGACTAGCGCGAACTACGAGCAGTACTTC	CASSFTTSANYEQYF
-	TRBJ2-1	TRBD1	TRBV14	TGTGCCAGCAGCCAATTGAGTCAGGGGGTCGATGAGCAGTTCTTC	CASSQLSQGVDEQFF
-	TRBJ2-7	-	TRBV7-9	TGTGCCAGCAGCTTGCACAGGGCCGAGCAGTACTTC	CASSLHRAEQYF
few	TRBJ2-5	-	TRBV4-1	TGCGCCAGCAGCCAAGGCCTCCTAGCGAACCAAGAGACCCAGTACTTC	CASSQGLLANQETQYF
-	TRBJ1-1	-	TRBV7-9	TGTGCCAGCGAGAAAAGCGGGGGGAGGGGGAATTTGAACACTGAAGCTTTCTTT	CASEKSGGRGNLNTEAFF
-	TRBJ2-7	-	TRBV29-1	TGCAGCGTTATATCCTACGAGCAGTACTTC	CSVISYEQYF
-	TRBJ1-5	-	TRBV7-2	TGTGCCAGCAGCCCCGAGGGCGTCCATCAGCCCCAGCATTTT	CASSPEGVHQPQHF
few	TRBJ1-5	-	TRBV6-1	TGTGCCAGCAGTGTGACGGGGGATAATCAGCCCCAGCATTTT	CASSVTGDNQPQHF
few	TRBJ2-5	-	TRBV19	TGTGCCAGTAGTACCGGATCGACAGAGACCCAGTACTTC	CASSTGSTETQYF
few	TRBJ2-7	TRBD2	TRBV2	TGTGCCAGCAGTGAAAGCGGGGGCCGCTCCTACGAGCAGTACTTC	CASSESGGRSYEQYF
few	TRBJ2-3	-	TRBV7-2	TGTGCCAGCAGCTTATGGGCAGGAGATACGCAGTATTTT	CASSLWAGDTQYF
-	TRBJ2-7	TRBD1	TRBV4-2	TGTGCCAGCAGCGCCCGGGACAGCCCCTACGAGCAGTACTTC	CASSARDSPYEQYF
few	TRBJ1-4	-	TRBV19	TGTGCCAGTATGGAGAATCAGATGAAAAAATTGCTTTTT	CASMENQMKKLLF
few	TRBJ1-4	TRBD1	TRBV4-1	TGCGCCAGCAGCCAGCTGGGGACAGGGGGAGAAAAACTGTTTTTT	CASSQLGTGGEKLFF
few	TRBJ2-7	-	TRBV11-1	TGTGCCAGCAGCTCCCCTTACGCCGAGCAGTACTTC	CASSSPYAEQYF
once	TRBJ1-2	-	TRBV29-1	TGCAGCGTTGGAGGGTACCTCTACAACTATGGCTACACCTTC	CSVGGYLYNYGYTF